Described below is a single T cell receptor beta chain sequence and its context. It has no known antigen specificity. No much larger clone exists at a distance of one base, and base qualities are not known. TCRbeta CDR3 regions were sequenced with the immunoSEQ Assay. After extraction, genomic DNA underwent amplification by bias-controlled multiplex PCR, followed by high-throughput sequencing. Processing in the source paper ran as follows. To quantify the absolute abundance of each unique TCRbeta CDR3 region, sequences were collapsed and filtered. T cell fraction was estimated by normalization of TCRbeta template counts to usable DNA, with usable DNA being measured through amplification of reference genes present in all nucleated cells. Repertoire TCRs were annotated as SARS-CoV-2-specific by exact matching of V gene, CDR3 amino acid sequence and J gene to a known reactive TCR set. The reference SARS-CoV-2 TCR set was derived from MIRA and filtered for enrichment in COVID-19-positive ImmuneCODE repertoires, a step that removed public or cross-reactive TCRs. Based on the MIRA antigens, annotated TCRs were further analysed at the level of specific ORF or position within ORF. Breadth was defined as the number of annotated unique rearrangements divided by the total number of unique productive rearrangements, and depth was defined as the summed frequency of the annotated unique rearrangements. Two-sided Wilcoxon rank-sum tests were used to compare TCR breadth between groups. TCRdb stores this immuneACCESS table with in-frame sequences only. Part of the clones is absent; in the studies checked, under half of the shortfall reflects unresolved V genes, and no reason is known for the rest. The V and J calls and clone size were taken over from that table, and D and trimming were inferred from the DNA. The sample table holds around 400,000 clones, of which roughly four fifths were seen once. Nearly 7.5% of the sample lies in the top ten.

The source of the sample is a study of Ad26.COV2.S vaccination and SARS-CoV-2 variants (dated by TCRdb to about 2021). General notes on the study: Donors in the vaccine arm were drawn from COV1001, a phase I-IIa trial of Ad26.COV2.S in healthy adults that was multicentre, randomized, double-blind and placebo-controlled. Investigators remained blinded to trial group allocation during experiments and outcome assessment. TCRbeta repertoire sequencing was used to assess the specificity and breadth of SARS-CoV-2-reactive T cell receptors after Ad26.COV2.S vaccination. Participants in the trial were split at random into five groups of five each, receiving low-dose or high-dose Ad26.COV2.S once or twice, or else placebo on both occasions. Ad26.COV2.S was administered intramuscularly at 5 x 10^10 or 1 x 10^11 viral particles, either as a single shot or as two shots given 56 days apart. A total of around 32 samples were included in the TCR-sequenced set, comprising about 20 Ad26.COV2.S vaccine recipients, 5 placebo recipients and 8 SARS-CoV-2 convalescent individuals.

The sample's treatment or condition label, decoded: roughly 20 received Ad26.COV2.S at low or high dose, single or two shots; several received placebo; per-sample allocation not given. Repertoires of vaccine and placebo recipients were sequenced from samples taken on day 63 after the first injection. Cohort 1b enrolled about 25 adults aged 18-55 years at a single site in Boston, USA, between 29 July and 7 August 2020. Ad26.COV2.S was a replication-incompetent adenovirus type 26 vector expressing a prefusion-stabilized SARS-CoV-2 spike protein from the original Wuhan strain. Study-wide findings and limitations: The study was not powered to compare responses between vaccine doses or regimens. Vaccine and placebo recipients had similar non-spike TCR breadth, a finding consistent with the vaccine containing only spike. Ad26.COV2.S recipients had higher spike-specific TCR breadth than placebo recipients (P = 0.0014). The authors noted that total T cell responses may have been underestimated by the TCR breadth and depth analyses. Substantial breadth of spike-specific CD8+ and CD4+ T cell responses was reported after vaccination.

At the junction V is shortened by 8 bases and J by 3 bases, with 16 bases in between. The germline V gene gives CDR1 as SQVTM and CDR2 as ANQGSEA. The CDR3, from cysteine to phenylalanine, totals 13 residues. Just the 39-base CDR3 DNA is kept, in frame starting at base 1. The receptor comes from a person between 18 and 65 years old who received the Ad26.COV2.S COVID-19 vaccine or a placebo. This receptor chain uses TRBV29-1 and TRBJ1-1; the D gene remains uncertain. This specimen consisted of peripheral blood, obtained in a trial of Ad26.COV2.S vaccine versus placebo. The bases read TGCAGCCAAGGAGGTCCGATGGACACTGAAGCTTTCTTT. Its protein reads: CSQGGPMDTEAFF.